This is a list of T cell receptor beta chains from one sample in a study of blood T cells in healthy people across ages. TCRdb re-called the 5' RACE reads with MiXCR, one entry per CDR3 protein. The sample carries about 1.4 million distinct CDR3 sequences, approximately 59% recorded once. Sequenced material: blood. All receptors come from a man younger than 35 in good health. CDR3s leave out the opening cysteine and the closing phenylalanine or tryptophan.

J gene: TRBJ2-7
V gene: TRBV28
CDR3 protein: ASSMNRDASSYEQY

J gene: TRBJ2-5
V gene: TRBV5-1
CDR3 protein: ASSPTVYQETQY

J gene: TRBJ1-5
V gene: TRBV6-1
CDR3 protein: ASIFTAGYSNQPQH

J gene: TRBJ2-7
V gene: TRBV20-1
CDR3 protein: SARDRLGDGEQY

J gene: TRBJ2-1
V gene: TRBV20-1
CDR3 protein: SAAPSQGVLSYNEQF

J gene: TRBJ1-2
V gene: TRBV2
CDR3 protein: ASSEALPGGYRGYT

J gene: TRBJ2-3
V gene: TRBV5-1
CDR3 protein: ARSSGSDTQY

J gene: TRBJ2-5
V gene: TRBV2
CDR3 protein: ASRVYRDQETQY

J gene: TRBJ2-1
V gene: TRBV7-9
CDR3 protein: ASSSLSGRGKNEQF

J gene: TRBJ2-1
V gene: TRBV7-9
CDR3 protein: ASSARRGTSRCNEQF

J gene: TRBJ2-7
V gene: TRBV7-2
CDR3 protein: ASSLSIAGGLSYEQY

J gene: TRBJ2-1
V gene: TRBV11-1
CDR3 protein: ASSPWRGVYWNEQF

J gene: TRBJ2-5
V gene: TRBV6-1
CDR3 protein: ASSSAGTSGGIETQY

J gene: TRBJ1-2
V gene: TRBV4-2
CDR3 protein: ASVPQGGADGYT

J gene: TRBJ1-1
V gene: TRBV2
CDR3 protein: ASSDNRNTEAF

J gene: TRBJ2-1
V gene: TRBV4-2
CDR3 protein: ASSQEPRSSYNEQF

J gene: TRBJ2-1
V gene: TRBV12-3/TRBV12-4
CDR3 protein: ASSHRGGGDEQF

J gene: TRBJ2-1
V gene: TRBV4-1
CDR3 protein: ASSQGTSPNEQF

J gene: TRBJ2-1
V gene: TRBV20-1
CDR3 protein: SARGAGLAREF

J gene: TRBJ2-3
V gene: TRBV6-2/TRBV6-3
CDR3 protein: ASSYLESLEQY

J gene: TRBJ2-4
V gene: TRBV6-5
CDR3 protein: ASSYPYGDGGKNIQY

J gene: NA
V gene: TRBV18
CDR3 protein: AGSPPIETQY

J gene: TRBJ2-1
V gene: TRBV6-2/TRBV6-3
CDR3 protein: ASTTSPRAGPTYNEQF

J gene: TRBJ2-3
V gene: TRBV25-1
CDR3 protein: ASSGHTQY